This TCR beta chain was captured in a study of blood T cell repertoires in COVID-19. Study details: PBMCs, B-cell-depleted T cells, or T cells were the source of the cDNA or gDNA that made up the material.

Trimming stripped 7 bases from V and 0 bases from J, with 13 bases between. The germline gives CDR1 MNHEY, CDR2 SVGAGI. This CDR3 comprises 15 residues. In the original analysis: Estimated nucleated cell counts came from reference gene primer amplification. The assay was immunoSEQ multiplex PCR, and TCRdb's table has in-frame clones only and misses some. The DNA gave D and trimming, while V, J and clone size come from that table. This sample has approximately 300,000 clones, with just under 85% found just once. The origin of this receptor is a woman between 45 and 60 years old with active or convalescent COVID-19. Sequencing was carried out using peripheral blood. The chain carries TRBV6-5 and TRBJ1-5, with D unclear. The CDR3, as DNA: TGTGCCAGCAATACCGACACTTATAGCAATCAGCCCCAGCATTTT. Its protein product is CASNTDTYSNQPQHF.